One and the same sample provided the 27 T cell receptor beta chains below, sequenced in a study of T cell responses to AZD1222 COVID-19 vaccine. Assay used: immunoSEQ multiplex PCR; TCRdb lists only in-frame clones, some missing. This sample has roughly 260,000 clones; 90% to 95% occur once, and the top ten carry 0.55%. This material consisted of peripheral blood, taken on day 0 of AZD1222 vaccination. Receptors were obtained from an adult in good health.

Of note for this clone: At one end the junction does not follow the germline gene, possibly because of a read error. The chain has TRBV7-2 and TRBJ2-7, with D possibly being TRBD1 or TRBD2 (5 bases each). This CDR3 is built from 11 residues. From germline, CDR1 is SGHTA and CDR2 FQGNSA. CDR3 residues: CASSSSGPTTF. DNA for the CDR3: TGTGCCAGCAGCTCCTCGGGGCCCACCACATTC.

This clone turned up a few times. The chain is built from TRBV5-1 and TRBJ2-3; no definite D call. V was cut by 0 bases and J by 1 base, with 9 bases left in between. Looked up from germline, CDR1 is SGHRS and CDR2 is YFSETQ. This CDR3 has 15 amino acids. For the CDR3, the DNA is TGCGCCAGCAGCTTGGGTACTGGCGGCACAGATACGCAGTATTTT. Amino acid sequence: CASSLGTGGTDTQYF.

The V and J genes are TRBV5-1 and TRBJ1-4, with D possibly TRBD1 on 5 matching bases. Germline CDR1 reads SGHRS; CDR2 reads YFSETQ. The CDR3 totals 14 residues. Between the trimmed V and J ends, which lost 3 bases and 3 bases, there was a span of 9 bases. The CDR3 DNA is TGCGCCAGCAGCTCCCTGGGGCCTAATGAAAAACTGTTTTTT. Translation gives CASSSLGPNEKLFF. The whole variable domain, filled in from reference TRBV5-1 and TRBJ1-4, reads KAGVTQTPRYLIKTRGQQVTLSCSPISGHRSVSWYQQTPGQGLQFLFEYFSETQRNKGNFPGRFSGRQFSNSRSEMNVSTLELGDSALYLCASSSLGPNEKLFFGSGTQLSVL.

This clone appeared a single time. Other nucleotide sequences from this sample produce the same CDR3. V is TRBV2 and J is TRBJ2-5; D uncertain. Trimming shortened V by 6 bases and J by 5 bases, and 7 bases separated the two germline ends. Looked up from germline, CDR1 is SNHLY and CDR2 is FYNNEI. The CDR3 has 11 amino acids. CDR3 residues: CASRAAETQYF. The CDR3 nucleotides are TGTGCCAGCAGGGCGGCGGAGACCCAGTACTTC.

V gene TRBV5-1 combines with J gene TRBJ2-5; D not resolved. The CDR3 length is 13 residues. V dropped 3 bases and J dropped 8 bases, with 14 bases sitting between them. Germline CDR1 is SGHRS and CDR2 is YFSETQ. The CDR3 DNA is TGCGCCAGCAGCTGGGAACGGCTCGAAACCCAGTACTTC. This sequence encodes CASSWERLETQYF.

This sequence joins TRBV2 and TRBJ2-1, with 14 bases matching TRBD2. The CDR3 length is 18 residues. J was trimmed by 7 bases and V by 7 bases; bases with no gene match: 15. Germline-derived CDR1 and CDR2 are SNHLY and FYNNEI. Here the CDR3 reads CASTGLAGGYYNGNEQFF. DNA of the CDR3: TGTGCCAGCACCGGACTAGCGGGGGGCTATTACAATGGGAATGAGCAGTTCTTC.

V usage is TRBV13 and J usage is TRBJ2-1; 8 bases align to TRBD2. The germline V gene has CDR1 PRHDT and CDR2 FYEKMQ (reference sequence). The V segment lost 1 base and the J segment 7 bases; nucleotides outside the gene matches: 3. The CDR3 has 14 residues. The CDR3 nucleotides are TGTGCCAGCAGCTTAGTAGGGACTAGAAATGAGCAGTTCTTC. Protein: CASSLVGTRNEQFF.

The J gene is TRBJ2-6, the V gene TRBV21-1. TRBV21-1 is a pseudogene locus. The CDR3 sequence is 17 residues long. CDR3: CASSPLGGLAGANVLTF. In nucleotides, the CDR3 is TGTGCCAGCAGCCCCCTAGGGGGGCTGGCCGGGGCCAACGTCCTGACTTTC.

This clone was seen only once. The junction differs from germline at one of its ends, possibly a read error. This chain uses TRBV10-2 with TRBJ1-5; D may be TRBD1 (5 bases). This CDR3 spans 12 amino acids. Germline V gives CDR1 WSHSY, CDR2 SAAADI. The CDR3 sequence: CASTQGGQPQHF. DNA of the CDR3: TGCGCGAGCACCCAGGGTGGTCAGCCCCAGCATTTT.

The V and J genes are TRBV7-9 and TRBJ1-2, with 7 bases matching TRBD1. This CDR3 has 18 residues. Trimming removed 5 bases from V and 2 bases from J; junction bases left unmatched: 17. Looked up from germline, CDR1 is SEHNR and CDR2 is FQNEAQ (reference sequence). The DNA for the CDR3 is TGTGCCAGCAGCCATGCGGAGAGGGGGCCCTATGGGAACTATGGCTACACCTTC. Translated, it gives CASSHAERGPYGNYGYTF. Variable domain in full (rest from reference TRBV7-9 and TRBJ1-2): DTGVSQNPRHKITKRGQNVTFRCDPISEHNRLYWYRQTLGQGPEFLTYFQNEAQLEKSRLLSDRFSAERPKGSFSTLEIQRTEQGDSAMYLCASSHAERGPYGNYGYTFGSGTRLTVV.

The chain couples TRBV4-3 to TRBJ2-7, with 8 bases matching TRBD1. Germline loops: CDR1 LGHNA, CDR2 YSLEER. The CDR3 is 15 amino acids. After removal of 3 bases from V and 0 bases from J, the junction contained 4 bases not matched to a gene. CDR3 in amino acids: CASSQDRASSYEQYF. DNA of the CDR3: TGCGCCAGCAGCCAGGACAGGGCTAGCTCCTACGAGCAGTACTTC.

This chain links TRBV4-3 with TRBJ2-2; D is tentatively TRBD1 or TRBD2 (6 bases each). V gave up 4 bases and J gave up 6 bases, with 18 bases separating them. CDR3 length: 16 amino acids. Germline assignment: CDR1 LGHNA and CDR2 YSLEER. CDR3 sequence (DNA): TGCGCCAGCAGCCCTGGAGGGGGGCGCCTTTCCGGGGAGCTGTTTTTT. Its translation: CASSPGGGRLSGELFF.

The chain employs TRBV27 and TRBJ2-1; D might be TRBD1 or TRBD2, each matching 5 bases. Germline lookup yields CDR1 MNHEY and CDR2 SMNVEV (reference sequence). The CDR3 runs to 16 residues. V gave up 0 bases and J gave up 0 bases, with 9 bases separating them. This CDR3 reads CASSLSPGSSYNEQFF. The CDR3 DNA reads TGTGCCAGCAGTTTATCGCCAGGGAGCTCCTACAATGAGCAGTTCTTC.

This chain uses TRBV27 with TRBJ2-1; 14 bases align to TRBD2. CDR1 is MNHEY, CDR2 SMNVEV, per germline (reference sequence). The CDR3 spans 16 residues. The junction had 6 bases not matched to a gene; V was cut back by 4 bases and J by 7 bases. DNA for the CDR3: TGTGCCAGCAGTTCCCCGACTAGCGGGAGGGCTAATGAGCAGTTCTTC. Translating it yields CASSSPTSGRANEQFF.

The V gene is TRBV7-9, the J gene TRBJ1-4; a weak D match, TRBD1 (6 bases). With 5 bases removed from V and 0 bases from J, the gap between germline ends came to 10 bases. Germline CDR1 reads SEHNR; CDR2 reads FQNEAQ (reference sequence). The CDR3 sequence is 15 residues long. Here the CDR3 DNA reads TGTGCCAGCAGCCCTCGGACAGCAACTAATGAAAAACTGTTTTTT. This sequence encodes CASSPRTATNEKLFF.

The chain has TRBV2 and TRBJ2-3; TRBD2 aligns across 13 bases. The CDR3 runs to 16 residues. With 8 bases clipped from V and 0 bases from J, the junction kept 5 bases outside the gene matches. Germline V gives CDR1 SNHLY, CDR2 FYNNEI. CDR3 amino acids: CASGWGLAGSTDTQYF. The DNA of the CDR3 is TGTGCCAGCGGATGGGGACTAGCGGGGAGCACAGATACGCAGTATTTT.

The chain employs TRBV20-1 and TRBJ2-7; 12 bases are shared with TRBD2. Germline V gives CDR1 DFQATT, CDR2 SNEGSKA (reference sequence). V was pared by 3 bases and J by 6 bases, with 6 bases of the junction left unmatched. The CDR3 has 14 residues. This CDR3 is CSASPTSGSTEQYF. The DNA of the CDR3 is TGCAGTGCTAGTCCGACTAGCGGGAGTACCGAGCAGTACTTC.

The J gene is TRBJ2-2, the V gene TRBV11-1; 8 nucleotides line up with TRBD2. Germline values: CDR1 SGHAT, CDR2 FQDESV (reference sequence). V dropped 3 bases and J dropped 0; count of bases not matched to a gene: 3. This CDR3 region has 16 residues. The CDR3 bases are TGTGCCAGCAGCTTTGGAGCGGGAGCGAACACCGGGGAGCTGTTTTTT. This gives the protein CASSFGAGANTGELFF.

V gene TRBV27 combines with J gene TRBJ2-2; D may be TRBD1 (5 bases). The germline CDR1 and CDR2 sequences are MNHEY and SMNVEV (reference sequence). V gave up 7 bases and J gave up 1 base, with 19 bases separating them. The CDR3 is 17 amino acids. The CDR3 loop is CASNELGQGMNTGELFF. For the CDR3, the DNA is TGTGCCAGCAATGAATTAGGTCAGGGTATGAACACCGGGGAGCTGTTTTTT.

This chain links TRBV3-1 (or the pseudogene TRBV3-2) with TRBJ2-1; 8 nucleotides align to TRBD2. The ends lost 1 base at V and 0 bases at J; junction bases unmatched: 11. Germline V gene data show CDR1 as LGHDT and CDR2 as YNNKEL (reference sequence). This CDR3 spans 19 amino acids. The CDR3 DNA follows: TGTGCCAGCAGCCAAGCCATGGCGGGCGGGAGGAGCTCCTACAATGAGCAGTTCTTC. Encoded protein: CASSQAMAGGRSSYNEQFF.

The rearrangement joins TRBV27 to TRBJ2-7, with D uncertain. Germline V gives CDR1 MNHEY, CDR2 SMNVEV (reference sequence). CDR3 length: 13 residues. Deletions cut 9 bases from V and 7 bases from J, with 19 bases between. The CDR3 nucleotides read TGTGCCAGTCAGGAACACCTCCTGGGGGAGCAGTACTTC. Translated, it gives CASQEHLLGEQYF.

This rearrangement joins TRBV5-1 to TRBJ1-4, with D perhaps TRBD1 (5 bases). CDR3 length equals 13 residues. From germline, CDR1 is SGHRS and CDR2 YFSETQ. Trimming stripped 3 bases from V and 7 bases from J, with 10 bases between. CDR3 in amino acids: CASSWQGGEKLFF. CDR3 DNA sequence: TGCGCCAGCAGCTGGCAGGGAGGTGAAAAACTGTTTTTT. Variable domain in full (rest from reference TRBV5-1 and TRBJ1-4): KAGVTQTPRYLIKTRGQQVTLSCSPISGHRSVSWYQQTPGQGLQFLFEYFSETQRNKGNFPGRFSGRQFSNSRSEMNVSTLELGDSALYLCASSWQGGEKLFFGSGTQLSVL.

The rearrangement links TRBV10-3 to TRBJ1-5; D is uncertain. Per the germline V gene, CDR1 is ENHRY and CDR2 is SYGVKD. CDR3 size: 14 residues. The V gene lost 4 bases and the J gene lost 0 bases, with 7 bases spanning the gap. CDR3 nucleotide sequence: TGTGCCATCAGTGTACAGTATAGCAATCAGCCCCAGCATTTT. Amino acids: CAISVQYSNQPQHF.

CDR3 region: CASSQDYTSFGYTF. CDR3 sequence (DNA): TGTGCCAGCAGCCAAGATTACACGTCTTTTGGCTACACCTTC. The gene calls are TRBV3-1 (or the pseudogene TRBV3-2) and TRBJ1-2, with unresolved D. Germline values: CDR1 LGHDT, CDR2 YNNKEL (reference sequence). The CDR3 consists of 14 residues. The V end lost 0 bases, the J end lost 7 bases, and 12 bases lay between the germline ends.

This sequence joins TRBV4-3 and TRBJ2-1; the match to TRBD2 covers 9 bases. Germline assignment: CDR1 LGHNA and CDR2 YSLEER. The CDR3 length is 15 residues. With 3 bases clipped from V and 8 bases from J, the junction kept 8 bases outside the gene matches. The DNA of the CDR3 is TGCGCCAGCAGCCAGGGCCTAGCGGGAAAAGATGAGCAGTTCTTC. It is translated as CASSQGLAGKDEQFF.

V gene TRBV5-6 combines with J gene TRBJ1-1; a weak D match, TRBD1 (6 bases). Germline V gene sequence: CDR1 SGHDT, CDR2 YYEEEE. V lost 0 bases to trimming and J lost 12 bases, with 21 bases between them. The CDR3 extends over 15 amino acids. The CDR3 DNA is TGTGCCAGCAGCTTGGCCACGTGGACAGCTTCAAAGCCTTTCTTT. Translation gives CASSLATWTASKPFF.

The rearrangement joins TRBV7-9 to TRBJ1-6; D gene unclear. Germline values: CDR1 SEHNR, CDR2 FQNEAQ (reference sequence). This CDR3 spans 12 amino acids. Trimming pared 5 bases from V and 10 bases from J, leaving 9 bases between. The CDR3 region has the DNA TGTGCCAGCAGCCCGTCGGACTCACCCCTCCACTTT. Translated: CASSPSDSPLHF.